The present T cell receptor (beta chain) was sequenced within a study of cytomegalovirus exposure and HLA in healthy donors. Assay used: immunoSEQ multiplex PCR; TCRdb lists only in-frame clones, some missing. The data hold under 80,000 clones, with 94% observed a single time. Trimming took off 6 bases at V and 1 base at J, with 9 bases between the two ends. This CDR3 is 12 amino acids long. Germline CDR1 is SQVTM and CDR2 is ANQGSEA. These donors were members of the approximately 110-subject validation cohort, a group separate from the roughly 700-subject first cohort. This chain links TRBV29-1 with TRBJ1-1; D uncertain. Sequenced input: PBMCs. The clonotype comes from a woman younger than 30 in good health and CMV-seronegative. The CDR3 nucleotides read TGCAGCGTGGTTCCAGGGAACACTGAAGCTTTCTTT. Translated, it gives CSVVPGNTEAFF.